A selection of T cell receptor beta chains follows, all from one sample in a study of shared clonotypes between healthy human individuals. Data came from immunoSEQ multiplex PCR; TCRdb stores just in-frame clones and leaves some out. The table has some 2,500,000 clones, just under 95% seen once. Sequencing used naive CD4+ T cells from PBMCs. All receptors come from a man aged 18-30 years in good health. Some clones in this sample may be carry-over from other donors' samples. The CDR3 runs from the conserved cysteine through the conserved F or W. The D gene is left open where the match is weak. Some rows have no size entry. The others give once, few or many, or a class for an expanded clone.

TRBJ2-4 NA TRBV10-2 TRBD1 CASSLGGAKNIQYF TGCGCCAGCAGTTTAGGGGGCGCCAAAAACATTCAGTACTTC
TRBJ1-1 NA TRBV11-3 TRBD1 CASSLQGESTEAFF TGTGCCAGCAGCTTACAGGGGGAGAGCACTGAAGCTTTCTTT
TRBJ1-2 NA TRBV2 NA CASSTPFVGYGYTF TGTGCCAGCAGTACACCCTTTGTTGGGTATGGCTACACCTTC
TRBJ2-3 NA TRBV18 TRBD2 CASSPLGGRATDTQYF TGTGCCAGCTCACCACTCGGCGGGAGGGCCACAGATACGCAGTATTTT
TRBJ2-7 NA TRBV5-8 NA CASSLRGKGTYEQYF TGTGCCAGCAGCTTACGGGGGAAGGGAACCTACGAGCAGTACTTC
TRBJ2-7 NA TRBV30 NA CAWSRGRDLEQYF TGTGCCTGGAGTCGGGGCAGGGATCTGGAGCAGTACTTC
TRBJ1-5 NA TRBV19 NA CASSITADSNQPQHF TGTGCCAGTAGTATTACGGCGGATAGCAATCAGCCCCAGCATTTT
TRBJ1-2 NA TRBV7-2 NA CASSSPSGGGAATNYGYTF TGTGCCAGCAGCTCCCCCTCCGGAGGGGGGGCCGCTACTAACTATGGCTACACCTTC
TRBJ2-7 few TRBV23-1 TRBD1 CASSRDRETYEQYF TGCGCCAGCAGCCGGGACAGGGAAACCTACGAGCAGTACTTC
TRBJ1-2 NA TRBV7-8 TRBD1 CASSARTGDGYTF TGTGCCAGCAGCGCACGGACAGGGGATGGCTACACCTTC
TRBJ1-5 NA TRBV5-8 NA CASMSPGLYSNQPQHF TGTGCCAGCATGAGCCCGGGGCTATATAGCAATCAGCCCCAGCATTTT
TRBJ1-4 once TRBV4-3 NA CASSLRGEKLFF TGCGCCAGCAGCCTAAGGGGCGAAAAACTGTTTTTT
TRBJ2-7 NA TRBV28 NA CASSSAVYEQYF TGTGCCAGCAGTTCGGCAGTCTACGAGCAGTACTTC
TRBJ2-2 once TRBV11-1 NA CASSLVPVGELFF TGTGCCAGCAGCTTAGTCCCCGTCGGGGAGCTGTTTTTT
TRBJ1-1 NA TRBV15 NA CATSRTPGTNTEAFF TGTGCCACCAGCAGGACGCCGGGGACGAACACTGAAGCTTTCTTT
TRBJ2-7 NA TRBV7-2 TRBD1 CASSLPTGAVEYEQYF TGTGCCAGCAGCTTACCCACAGGGGCCGTTGAGTACGAGCAGTACTTC
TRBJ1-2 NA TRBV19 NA CASSMWDYGYTF TGTGCCAGTAGTATGTGGGACTATGGCTACACCTTC
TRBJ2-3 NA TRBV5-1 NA CASSLGLATDTQYF TGCGCCAGCAGCTTGGGACTCGCCACAGATACGCAGTATTTT
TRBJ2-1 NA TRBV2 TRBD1 CASSVPQQGAKQSSYNEQFF TGTGCCAGCAGTGTCCCACAACAGGGGGCGAAGCAGAGCTCCTACAATGAGCAGTTCTTC
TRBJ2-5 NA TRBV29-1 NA CSVEMGLQETQYF TGCAGCGTTGAAATGGGGCTGCAAGAGACCCAGTACTTC
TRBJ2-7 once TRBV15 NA CATSRDYGEQYF TGTGCCACCAGCAGAGATTACGGAGAGCAGTACTTC
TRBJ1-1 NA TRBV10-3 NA CASTDSLNTEAFF TGTGCCTCTACAGACAGCCTCAACACTGAAGCTTTCTTT
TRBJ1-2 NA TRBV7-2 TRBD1 CASSLSRTGGEGDGYTF TGTGCCAGCAGCTTATCTCGGACAGGGGGCGAAGGGGACGGCTACACCTTC
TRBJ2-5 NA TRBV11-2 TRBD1 CASSLDWTGPLAQYF TGTGCCAGCAGCTTAGATTGGACAGGCCCTCTGGCCCAGTACTTC
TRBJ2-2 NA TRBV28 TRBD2 CASSSHSGTRTGELFF TGTGCCAGCAGTTCTCATAGCGGGACTCGAACCGGGGAGCTGTTTTTT
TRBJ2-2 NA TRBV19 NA CASTFLGMGGELFF TGTGCCAGTACGTTCCTGGGAATGGGCGGGGAGCTGTTTTTT
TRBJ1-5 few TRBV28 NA CASSSPQDYSNQPQHF TGTGCCAGCAGTTCCCCTCAGGATTATAGCAATCAGCCCCAGCATTTT
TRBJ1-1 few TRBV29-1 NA CSVQGPLNTEAFF TGCAGCGTACAAGGACCGTTGAACACTGAAGCTTTCTTT
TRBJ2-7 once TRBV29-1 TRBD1 CSVDGQGAGEQYF TGCAGCGTTGATGGACAGGGGGCGGGGGAGCAGTACTTC
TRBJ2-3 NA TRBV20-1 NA CSARDTDTQYF TGCAGTGCTAGAGACACGGATACGCAGTATTTT
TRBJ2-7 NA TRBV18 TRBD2 CASSPSGSGFEQYF TGTGCCAGCTCACCTAGCGGGAGTGGATTCGAGCAGTACTTC
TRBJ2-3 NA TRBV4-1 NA CASSQGRAGPTDTQYF TGCGCCAGCAGCCAAGGCAGAGCTGGGCCCACAGATACGCAGTATTTT
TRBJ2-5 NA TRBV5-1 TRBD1 CASSSSGGQETQYF TGCGCCAGCAGCAGCTCAGGGGGTCAAGAGACCCAGTACTTC
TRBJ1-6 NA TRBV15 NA CATSRDLRDDSPLHF TGTGCCACCAGCAGAGATCTCAGGGATGATTCACCCCTCCACTTT
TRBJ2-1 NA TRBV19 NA CASSIRASSYNEQFF TGTGCCAGTAGTATCCGCGCGAGCTCCTACAATGAGCAGTTCTTC
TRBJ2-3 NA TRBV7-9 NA CASSLFPQSTATDTQYF TGTGCCAGCAGCTTATTTCCTCAGTCCACGGCCACAGATACGCAGTATTTT
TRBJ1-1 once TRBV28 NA CASSLSGLPGAFF TGTGCCAGCAGTTTATCCGGCCTCCCGGGGGCTTTCTTT
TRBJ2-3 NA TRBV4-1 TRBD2 CASSQKSGMGLGTDTQYF TGCGCCAGCAGCCAAAAATCCGGTATGGGACTAGGCACAGATACGCAGTATTTT
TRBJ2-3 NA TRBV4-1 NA CASSHVLTRRDTDTQYF TGCGCCAGCAGCCATGTGTTGACTAGGCGAGACACAGATACGCAGTATTTT
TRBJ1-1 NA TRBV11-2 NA CASSLDGGRNTEAFF TGTGCCAGCAGCTTAGATGGGGGGCGAAACACTGAAGCTTTCTTT
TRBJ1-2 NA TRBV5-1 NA CASANNYGYTF TGCGCCAGCGCTAATAACTATGGCTACACCTTC
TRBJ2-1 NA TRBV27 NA CASSFSRSRYNEQFF TGTGCCAGCAGTTTTTCTCGGAGTAGATACAATGAGCAGTTCTTC
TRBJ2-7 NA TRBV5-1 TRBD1 CASSKGQGYEQYF TGCGCCAGCAGCAAGGGACAGGGTTACGAGCAGTACTTC
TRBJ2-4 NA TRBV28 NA CASSPELAKNIQYF TGTGCCAGCAGTCCAGAGCTAGCCAAAAACATTCAGTACTTC
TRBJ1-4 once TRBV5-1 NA CASSLEQGGEKLFF TGCGCCAGCAGCTTGGAGCAGGGTGGGGAAAAACTGTTTTTT
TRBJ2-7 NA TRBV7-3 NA CASSPGLIRDEQYF TGTGCCAGCAGCCCGGGGTTGATTCGGGACGAGCAGTACTTC
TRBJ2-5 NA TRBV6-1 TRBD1 CASSEVGGAWETQYF TGTGCCAGCAGTGAAGTAGGGGGCGCCTGGGAGACCCAGTACTTC
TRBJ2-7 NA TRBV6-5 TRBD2 CASSYERGPYEQYF TGTGCCAGCAGTTACGAGCGGGGGCCCTACGAGCAGTACTTC
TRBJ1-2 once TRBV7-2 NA CASSLGPGSRGYTF TGTGCCAGCAGCTTAGGTCCCGGAAGCAGGGGCTACACCTTC
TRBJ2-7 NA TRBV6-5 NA CASSYPRTLSSYEQYF TGTGCCAGCAGTTATCCTCGGACCCTGAGCTCCTACGAGCAGTACTTC
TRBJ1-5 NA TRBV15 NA CATSLGRIQNQPQHF TGTGCCACCAGTTTAGGACGGATACAAAATCAGCCCCAGCATTTT
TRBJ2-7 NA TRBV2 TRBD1 CASRLIGQGAAYEQYF TGTGCCAGCAGACTGATAGGACAGGGGGCCGCCTACGAGCAGTACTTC
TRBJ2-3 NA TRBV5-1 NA CASREDILSTDTQYF TGCGCCAGCAGGGAGGACATCCTTAGCACAGATACGCAGTATTTT
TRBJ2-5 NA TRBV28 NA CASSLTPSGPETQYF TGTGCCAGCAGCCTGACGCCCAGCGGCCCAGAGACCCAGTACTTC